This entry describes one T cell receptor beta chain. Many counts were recorded for this clonotype. The clone's antigen remains unknown. No per-base quality is available; no much larger clone lies one base away. These reads were obtained on an Illumina HiSeq 2000. Multiplex PCR amplification was used to generate the TCR beta chain libraries. High-throughput sequencing was used to analyze the amplified TCR beta chain products. TCRdb reran the public reads through fastp at Q25 and MiXCR, keeping productive beta chains. Entries that share a CDR3 protein sequence are merged under the most common genes and DNA. The sample includes over 200,000 distinct CDR3 sequences, with approximately 36% observed a single time. The leading ten clones occupy over 3.5% of the sample. The CDR3 goes from the cysteine to the phenylalanine over 15 residues. Only the CDR3 DNA is retained, 45 bases long and in frame from the first base. Trimming leaves V shorter by 5 bases and J shorter by 2 bases, with the junction holding 6 bases beyond the gene matches.

These data originate in a study of breast tumors, draining lymph nodes, adjacent tissues (dated by TCRdb to 2016 to 2017). Context from the whole study: In breast cancer patients, the study compared the TCR beta repertoires of tumor, adjacent nontumor tissue and axillary lymph nodes. In human breast cancer, the study set out to evaluate how tumor, surrounding tissue and draining lymph node repertoires relate to one another and whether T cells may move between these sites.

The lymph node samples were taken from the axillary draining lymph nodes of breast cancer patients. Overall results and qualifications from the work: The similarity between tumor and nontumor tissue repertoires was significantly greater in luminal-like breast cancer than in basal-like breast cancer. Tumor T-cell repertoires showed less diversity than lymph node repertoires and more diversity than nontumor tissue repertoires, and tumor T-cell repertoires showed preferential V and J gene usage. The data were considered consistent with most tumor T cells being derived from the lymph node and subsequently expanding within tumor tissue. Rather than being directly demonstrated, the conclusion that tumor T cells originate in lymph nodes was presented as consistent with a hypothesis.

This TCR came from a female donor with breast cancer. Some clones in this sample may be carry-over from other donors' samples. Sequencing input: axillary lymph node tissue. The chain couples TRBV12-3 or TRBV12-4 to TRBJ1-3; a stretch of 7 junction bases matches TRBD1. The nucleotide sequence reads as follows: TGTGCCAGCAGTCTCAGGGGGGTCGCTGGAAACACCATATATTTT. Translation gives CASSLRGVAGNTIYF.